This is a list of T cell receptor beta chains from one sample in a study of shared clonotypes between healthy human individuals. Produced via immunoSEQ multiplex PCR; TCRdb's table is partial and in-frame only. The sample lists over 950,000 clones, 70% to 80% occurring once. What was sequenced was memory CD4+ T cells from PBMCs. The receptors shown here come from a man aged 18 to 35 in good health. Some clones in this sample may be carry-over from other donors' samples. Each CDR3 is given without its conserved first and last residue. The order of the fields is D gene, V gene, J gene, CDR3 protein. D genes are given only for firm matches.

d_gene: TRBD2; v_gene: TRBV25-1; j_gene: TRBJ2-5; CDR3aa: ASSDGMVAGLQETQY
d_gene: .; v_gene: TRBV7-2; j_gene: TRBJ2-7; CDR3aa: ASSPGGPREQY
d_gene: .; v_gene: TRBV7-9; j_gene: TRBJ1-6; CDR3aa: ASSLREPRGNSPLH
d_gene: .; v_gene: TRBV6-1; j_gene: TRBJ2-3; CDR3aa: ASSEDRAGADTQY
d_gene: TRBD2; v_gene: TRBV7-2; j_gene: TRBJ2-5; CDR3aa: ASSLIGGLAGWETQY
d_gene: .; v_gene: TRBV27; j_gene: TRBJ2-7; CDR3aa: ASSLFFSQNEQY
d_gene: .; v_gene: TRBV9; j_gene: TRBJ2-1; CDR3aa: ASSVAHGFPYNEQF
d_gene: TRBD2; v_gene: TRBV9; j_gene: TRBJ2-5; CDR3aa: ASSADTRGGETQY
d_gene: .; v_gene: TRBV5-1; j_gene: TRBJ2-3; CDR3aa: ASSSGTGDTDTQY
d_gene: .; v_gene: TRBV2; j_gene: TRBJ2-2; CDR3aa: ASRRTNANTGELF
d_gene: .; v_gene: TRBV10-2; j_gene: TRBJ2-2; CDR3aa: ASSEYSLNTGELF
d_gene: .; v_gene: TRBV11-2; j_gene: TRBJ2-4; CDR3aa: ASSPRTGRDIQY
d_gene: TRBD1; v_gene: TRBV4-1; j_gene: TRBJ2-5; CDR3aa: ASSQSQGAQY
d_gene: .; v_gene: TRBV19; j_gene: TRBJ2-1; CDR3aa: ASGNNEQF
d_gene: TRBD1; v_gene: TRBV6-6; j_gene: TRBJ1-2; CDR3aa: ASSPTGGNGYT
d_gene: TRBD1; v_gene: TRBV4-1; j_gene: TRBJ2-5; CDR3aa: ASSQEGTGNQETQY
d_gene: .; v_gene: TRBV5-1; j_gene: TRBJ1-2; CDR3aa: ASSLAGTDYGYT
d_gene: .; v_gene: TRBV30; j_gene: TRBJ1-5; CDR3aa: AWNPGKGQPQH
d_gene: TRBD2; v_gene: TRBV14; j_gene: TRBJ2-1; CDR3aa: ASSQGLAGNNEQF
d_gene: TRBD1; v_gene: TRBV29-1; j_gene: TRBJ2-7; CDR3aa: SVEARGRSYEQY
d_gene: .; v_gene: TRBV18; j_gene: TRBJ2-7; CDR3aa: ASSPPLAASEQY
d_gene: TRBD1; v_gene: TRBV5-1; j_gene: TRBJ1-4; CDR3aa: ASSLQGVNEKLF